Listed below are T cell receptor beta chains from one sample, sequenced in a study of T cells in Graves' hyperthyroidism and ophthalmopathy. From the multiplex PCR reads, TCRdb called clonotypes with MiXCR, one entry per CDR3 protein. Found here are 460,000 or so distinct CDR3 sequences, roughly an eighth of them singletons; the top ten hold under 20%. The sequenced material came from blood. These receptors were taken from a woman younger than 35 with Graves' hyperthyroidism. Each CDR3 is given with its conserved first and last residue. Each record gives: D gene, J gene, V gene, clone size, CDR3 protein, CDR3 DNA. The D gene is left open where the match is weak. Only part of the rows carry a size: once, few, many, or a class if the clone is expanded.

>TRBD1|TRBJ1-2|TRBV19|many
CASTTTGEAYGYTF
TGTGCCAGTACCACGACAGGGGAGGCGTATGGCTACACCTTC
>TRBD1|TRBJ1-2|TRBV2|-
CASSSPGQGPLYYGYTF
TGTGCCAGCAGCTCCCCGGGACAGGGGCCCCTCTACTATGGCTACACCTTC
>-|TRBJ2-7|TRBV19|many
CASSIGGPSYEQYF
TGTGCCAGTAGTATCGGGGGGCCCTCCTACGAGCAGTACTTC
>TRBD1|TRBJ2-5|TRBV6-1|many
CASTGQGKGETQYF
TGTGCCAGCACCGGACAGGGGAAAGGGGAGACCCAGTACTTC
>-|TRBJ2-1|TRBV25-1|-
CATTYRGSGHNEQFF
TGTGCCACTACCTATCGAGGGTCGGGCCACAATGAGCAGTTCTTC
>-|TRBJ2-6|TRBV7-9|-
CASSKGVTATSGANVLTF
TGTGCCAGCAGCAAAGGTGTGACTGCGACCTCTGGGGCCAACGTCCTGACTTTC
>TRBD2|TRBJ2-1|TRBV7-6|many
CASNRGGGLARNEQFF
TGTGCCAGCAACCGCGGGGGGGGACTAGCGAGGAATGAGCAGTTCTTC
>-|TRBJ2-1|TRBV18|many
CASSTSGEYNEQFF
TGTGCCAGCTCAACGTCAGGGGAGTACAATGAGCAGTTCTTC
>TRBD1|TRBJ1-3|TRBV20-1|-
CSARLGTGAGNTRYF
TGCAGTGCTAGATTGGGGACAGGGGCTGGAAACACCAGATATTTT
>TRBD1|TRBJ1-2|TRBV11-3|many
CASSLSQGAFDGYTF
TGTGCCAGCAGCTTATCACAGGGGGCTTTCGATGGCTACACCTTC
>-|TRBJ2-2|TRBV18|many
CASSPRILGSGELFF
TGTGCCAGCTCACCAAGGATTCTAGGTTCCGGGGAGCTGTTTTTT
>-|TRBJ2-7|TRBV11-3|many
CASSSRLGLYEQYF
TGTGCCAGCAGCTCCAGACTAGGTTTGTACGAGCAGTACTTC
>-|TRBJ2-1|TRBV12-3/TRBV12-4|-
CASSFRSPGLDNEQFF
TGTGCCAGCAGTTTCCGCTCGCCGGGACTTGACAATGAGCAGTTCTTC
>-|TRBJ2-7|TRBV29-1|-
CSVEDPGSYEQYF
TGCAGCGTTGAAGATCCCGGGTCCTACGAGCAGTACTTC
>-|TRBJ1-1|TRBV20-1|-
CSAKAVSRNTEAFF
TGCAGTGCTAAGGCGGTCTCTAGGAACACTGAAGCTTTCTTT
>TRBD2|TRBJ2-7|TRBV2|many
CASRGLAGPYEQYF
TGTGCCAGCAGGGGACTAGCGGGCCCCTACGAGCAGTACTTC
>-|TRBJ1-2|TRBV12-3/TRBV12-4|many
CASRLTGGYGYTF
TGTGCCAGCAGGCTTACAGGTGGCTATGGCTACACCTTC
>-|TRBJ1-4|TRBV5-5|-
CASSSGGPNEKLFF
TGTGCCAGCAGCTCGGGCGGTCCTAATGAAAAACTGTTTTTT
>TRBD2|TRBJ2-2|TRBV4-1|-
CASSRTSGDTGELFF
TGTGCCAGCAGCCGGACTAGCGGGGACACCGGGGAGCTGTTTTTT
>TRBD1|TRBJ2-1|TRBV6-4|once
CARATGTGINEQFF
TGTGCCAGAGCTACCGGGACAGGTATCAATGAGCAGTTCTTC
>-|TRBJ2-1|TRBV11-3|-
CASSFFVGAYEQFF
TGTGCCAGCAGCTTTTTTGTGGGGGCCTACGAGCAGTTCTTC
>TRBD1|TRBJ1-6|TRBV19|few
CASRDRVYNSPLHF
TGTGCCAGTAGGGACAGGGTATACAATTCACCCCTCCACTTT
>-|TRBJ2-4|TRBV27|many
CASSSTGTNIQYF
TGTGCCAGCAGCTCGACCGGGACCAACATTCAGTACTTC
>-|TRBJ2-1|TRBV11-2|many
CASSRGRRNEQFF
TGTGCCAGCAGTAGGGGGAGGCGAAATGAGCAGTTCTTC
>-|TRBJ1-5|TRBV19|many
CASSPGGLAYSNQPQHF
TGTGCCAGTAGTCCAGGAGGGTTAGCATATAGCAATCAGCCCCAGCATTTT
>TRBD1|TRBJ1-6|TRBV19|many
CASSIDRQGGSPLHF
TGTGCCAGTAGTATAGATCGACAGGGAGGTTCACCCCTCCACTTT
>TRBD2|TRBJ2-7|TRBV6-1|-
CASTRLAGMGEQYF
TGTGCCAGCACTCGACTAGCGGGAATGGGGGAGCAGTACTTC
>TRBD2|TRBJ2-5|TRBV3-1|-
CASSQVGEGPQETQYF
TGTGCCAGCAGCCAAGTGGGGGAGGGACCCCAAGAGACCCAGTACTTC
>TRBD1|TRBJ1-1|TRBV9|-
CASSSGQGSLRAFF
TGTGCCAGCAGCTCGGGACAGGGGAGTCTCAGAGCTTTCTTT
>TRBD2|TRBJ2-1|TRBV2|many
CASVPRGRLAGVWNNEQFF
TGTGCCAGCGTTCCCCGGGGGCGGCTAGCGGGAGTATGGAACAATGAGCAGTTCTTC
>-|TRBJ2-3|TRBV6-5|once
CASSRQWPQYF
TGTGCCAGCAGTCGACAGTGGCCGCAGTATTTT
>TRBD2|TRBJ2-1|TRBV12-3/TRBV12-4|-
CASSGGGLAGGKGQFF
TGTGCCAGCAGCGGTGGGGGACTAGCGGGAGGTAAAGGGCAGTTCTTC
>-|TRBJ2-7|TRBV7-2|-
CASSYSEGYEQYF
TGTGCCAGCAGCTACAGTGAAGGCTACGAGCAGTACTTC
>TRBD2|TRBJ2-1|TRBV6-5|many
CASSYSYLRVAGDNEQFF
TGTGCCAGCAGTTACTCGTATCTAAGGGTAGCGGGGGACAATGAGCAGTTCTTC
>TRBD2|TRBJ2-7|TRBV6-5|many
CASSYSLAGSYEQYF
TGTGCCAGCAGTTACTCGCTAGCGGGGTCCTACGAGCAGTACTTC
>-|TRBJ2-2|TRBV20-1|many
CSARVVTGELFF
TGCAGTGCTAGAGTCGTTACCGGGGAGCTGTTTTTT
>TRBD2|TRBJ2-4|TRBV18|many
CASSKGLAENIQYF
TGTGCCAGCTCAAAAGGGCTAGCGGAAAACATTCAGTACTTC
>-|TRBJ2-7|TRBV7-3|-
CASSLGSPGYEQYF
TGTGCCAGCAGCTTAGGCTCCCCTGGGTACGAGCAGTACTTC
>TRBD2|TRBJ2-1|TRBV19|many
CASMASGDSYNEQFF
TGTGCCAGTATGGCTAGCGGAGACTCCTACAATGAGCAGTTCTTC
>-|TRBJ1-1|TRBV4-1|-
CASSPAGVREAFF
TGCGCCAGCAGCCCCGCCGGGGTCCGTGAAGCTTTCTTT
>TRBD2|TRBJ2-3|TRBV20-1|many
CSAGSGSVTDTQYF
TGCAGTGCTGGTAGCGGGAGTGTCACAGATACGCAGTATTTT
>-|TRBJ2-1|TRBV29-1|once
CSVNLRGNEQFF
TGCAGCGTCAACTTAAGAGGCAATGAGCAGTTCTTC
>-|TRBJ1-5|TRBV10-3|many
CAISESRGGGDNQPQHF
TGTGCCATCAGTGAGTCAAGGGGGGGCGGGGACAATCAGCCCCAGCATTTT
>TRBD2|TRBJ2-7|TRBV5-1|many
CASSLLAMSSYEQYF
TGCGCCAGCAGCTTACTAGCGATGAGCTCCTACGAGCAGTACTTC
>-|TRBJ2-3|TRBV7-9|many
CASSIQGVTDTQYF
TGTGCCAGCAGCATACAGGGAGTGACAGATACGCAGTATTTT
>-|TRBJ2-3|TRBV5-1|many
CASSLSGTVKSTDTQYF
TGCGCCAGCAGCTTGTCGGGGACGGTGAAGAGCACAGATACGCAGTATTTT
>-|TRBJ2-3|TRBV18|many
CASSPDRYTQYF
TGTGCCAGCTCACCGGACCGCTATACGCAGTATTTT
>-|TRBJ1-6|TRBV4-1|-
CASSHPGPERENSPLHF
TGCGCCAGCAGCCACCCCGGGCCGGAGAGGGAGAATTCACCCCTCCACTTT
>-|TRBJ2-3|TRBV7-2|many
CASSWGRQGTDTQYF
TGTGCCAGCAGCTGGGGACGCCAGGGGACAGATACGCAGTATTTT
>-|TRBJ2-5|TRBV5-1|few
CASSFYGRAETQYF
TGCGCCAGCAGCTTCTATGGCCGGGCGGAGACCCAGTACTTC
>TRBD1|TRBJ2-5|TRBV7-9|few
CASNYRGETQYF
TGTGCCAGCAACTACAGGGGCGAGACCCAGTACTTC
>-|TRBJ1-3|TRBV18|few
CASSLRADNTIYF
TGTGCCAGCTCACTCCGGGCCGACAACACCATATATTTT
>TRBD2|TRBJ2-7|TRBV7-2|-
CASSDRDYPRYEQYF
TGTGCCAGCAGCGACCGGGACTATCCTCGGTACGAGCAGTACTTC